Each of the 6 T cell receptor beta chains below was sequenced from the same sample in a study of regulatory T cells in long-lasting Graves disease. Both iRepertoire HTBI primers and Arm-PCR of CDR3 regions were used to build the TCR beta libraries. Each CDR3 protein gets one entry after TCRdb re-called the multiplex PCR reads with MiXCR. The sample records 400,000 to 500,000 distinct CDR3 sequences, 20% to 25% being singletons. Time point defined: persistent/refractory GD, antithyroid drugs over 5 years with positive TRAb. RNA extracted from PBMCs served as the sequencing template. Source: peripheral blood mononuclear cells (PBMCs), taken when the disease was refractory, from a patient treated with antithyroid drugs. Receptors were obtained from a female donor with Graves disease.

This clonotype has just one count. This chain links TRBV29-1 with TRBJ2-7; perhaps TRBD2 as D (6 bases). The CDR3 has 14 amino acids. V was trimmed by 7 bases and J by 1 base, leaving 17 bases between them. Germline V gene sequence: CDR1 SQVTM, CDR2 ANQGSEA. The CDR3 DNA is TGCAGCGCTTCCCATCTGGGGGGTTCCTACGAGCAGTACTTC. Amino acid sequence: CSASHLGGSYEQYF.

The J gene is TRBJ1-1, the V gene TRBV12-3 or TRBV12-4; 8 nucleotides align to TRBD1. J was trimmed by 3 bases and V by 8 bases; bases with no gene match: 17. This CDR3 has 17 amino acids. DNA for the CDR3: TGTGCCAGCTCACCGCGACAGGGGATGGGATCACACACTGAAGCTTTCTTT. Translation: CASSPRQGMGSHTEAFF.

With respect to this clonotype: This is likely a read error, given that the CDR3 carries no conserved phenylalanine or tryptophan at its end. The genes are TRBV28 and TRBJ1-1; no clear D. This CDR3 spans 12 amino acids. Germline values: CDR1 MDHEN, CDR2 SYDVKM. In DNA, the CDR3 is TGTGCCAGCAGGGTGGGTAACACCGAAGCTTTCTGT. This sequence encodes CASRVGNTEAFC.

Concerning this clonotype itself: A much larger clone is a single base away; this may be a read error. The gene calls are TRBV12-3 or TRBV12-4 and TRBJ2-5; D tentatively reads TRBD1 or TRBD2 (5 bases each). This CDR3 is built from 13 residues. CDR3 DNA: TGTGCCAGCAGTGCAGGGACCTCTGGGACCCTGTACTTC. Residues: CASSAGTSGTLYF.

The chain employs TRBV6-5 and TRBJ2-5; D may be TRBD1 (6 bases). The length of the CDR3 is 15 residues. From germline, CDR1 is MNHEY and CDR2 SVGAGI. V gave up 2 bases and J gave up 2 bases, with 12 bases separating them. The CDR3 DNA follows: TGTGCCAGCAGTTACCAGGGACATATTCAAGAGACCCAGTACTTC. Protein product: CASSYQGHIQETQYF.

This clonotype was found a few times. This chain connects TRBV7-2 to TRBJ2-7; D might be TRBD2 (5 bases). Deletions cut 1 base from V and 0 bases from J, with 13 bases between. Germline CDR1 and CDR2: SGHTA and FQGNSA. This CDR3 has 16 amino acids. CDR3 DNA sequence: TGTGCCAGCAGCTTAGTGGCCGGAGGAAGCTCCTACGAGCAGTACTTC. Protein sequence: CASSLVAGGSSYEQYF.